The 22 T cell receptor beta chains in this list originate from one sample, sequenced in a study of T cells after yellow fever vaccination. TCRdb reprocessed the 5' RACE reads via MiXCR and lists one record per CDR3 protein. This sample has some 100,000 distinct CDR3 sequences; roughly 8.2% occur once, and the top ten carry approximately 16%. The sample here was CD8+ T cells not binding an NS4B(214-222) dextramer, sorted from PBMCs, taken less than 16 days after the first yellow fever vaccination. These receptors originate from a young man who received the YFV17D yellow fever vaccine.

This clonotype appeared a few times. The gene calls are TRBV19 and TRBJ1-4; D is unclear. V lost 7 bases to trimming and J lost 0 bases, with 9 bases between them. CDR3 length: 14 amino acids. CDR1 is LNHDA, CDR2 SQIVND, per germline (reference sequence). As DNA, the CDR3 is TGTGCCAGTACCGGAGCCGCAACTAATGAAAAACTGTTTTTT. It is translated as CASTGAATNEKLFF.

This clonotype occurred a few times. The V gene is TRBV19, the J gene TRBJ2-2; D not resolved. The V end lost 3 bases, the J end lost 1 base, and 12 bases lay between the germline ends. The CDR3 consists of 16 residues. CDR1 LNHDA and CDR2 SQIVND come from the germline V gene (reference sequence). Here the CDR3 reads CASSIFSLWNTGELFF. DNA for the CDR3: TGTGCCAGTAGTATTTTTTCTTTGTGGAACACCGGGGAGCTGTTTTTT.

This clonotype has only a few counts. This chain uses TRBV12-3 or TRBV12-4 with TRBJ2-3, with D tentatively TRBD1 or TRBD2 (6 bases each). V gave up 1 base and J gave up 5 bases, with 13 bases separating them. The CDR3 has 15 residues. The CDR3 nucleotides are TGTGCCAGCAGTTTAGGTAGGGGGGCGGGAGATACGCAGTATTTT. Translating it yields CASSLGRGAGDTQYF.

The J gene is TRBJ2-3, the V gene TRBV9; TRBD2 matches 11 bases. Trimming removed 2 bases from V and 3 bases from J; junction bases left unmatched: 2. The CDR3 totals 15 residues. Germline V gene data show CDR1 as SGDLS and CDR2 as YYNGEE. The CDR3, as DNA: TGTGCCAGCAGCGTTTCTAGCGGGGGGACAGATACGCAGTATTTT. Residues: CASSVSSGGTDTQYF.

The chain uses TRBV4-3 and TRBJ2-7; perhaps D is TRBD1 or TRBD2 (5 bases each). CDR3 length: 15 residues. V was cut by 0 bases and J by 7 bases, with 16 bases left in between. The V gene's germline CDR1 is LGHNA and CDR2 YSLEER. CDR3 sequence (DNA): TGCGCCAGCAGCCAAGATTGGATGGGGTGGGGGGAGCAGTACGTC. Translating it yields CASSQDWMGWGEQYV.

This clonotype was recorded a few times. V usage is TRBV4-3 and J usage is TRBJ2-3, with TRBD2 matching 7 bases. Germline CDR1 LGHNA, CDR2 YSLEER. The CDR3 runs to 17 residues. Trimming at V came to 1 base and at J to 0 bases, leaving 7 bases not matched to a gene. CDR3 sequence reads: CASSQAPSGTSTDTQYF. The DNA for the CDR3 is TGCGCCAGCAGCCAAGCTCCTAGCGGTACTAGCACAGATACGCAGTATTTT.

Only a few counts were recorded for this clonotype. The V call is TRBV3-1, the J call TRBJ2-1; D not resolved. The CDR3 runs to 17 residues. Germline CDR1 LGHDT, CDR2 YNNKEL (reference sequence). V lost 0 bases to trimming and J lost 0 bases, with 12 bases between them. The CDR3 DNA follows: TGTGCCAGCAGCCAAGACATCGAAATTAGCTCCTACAATGAGCAGTTCTTC. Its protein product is CASSQDIEISSYNEQFF.

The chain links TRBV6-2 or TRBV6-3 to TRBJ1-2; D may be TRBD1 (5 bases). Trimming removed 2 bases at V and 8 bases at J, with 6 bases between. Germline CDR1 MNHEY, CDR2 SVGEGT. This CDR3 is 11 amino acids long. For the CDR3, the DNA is TGTGCCAGCAGTTACGGGGACGGCTACACCTTC. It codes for CASSYGDGYTF.

The CDR3: CASSLVLRGANVLTF. As DNA, the CDR3 is TGTGCCAGCAGCTTAGTATTGCGTGGGGCCAACGTCCTGACTTTC. V usage is TRBV7-9 and J usage is TRBJ2-6; D is unclear. The germline V gene encodes CDR1 SEHNR and CDR2 FQNEAQ (reference sequence). Trimming pared 1 base from V and 3 bases from J, leaving 7 bases between. This CDR3 spans 15 amino acids.

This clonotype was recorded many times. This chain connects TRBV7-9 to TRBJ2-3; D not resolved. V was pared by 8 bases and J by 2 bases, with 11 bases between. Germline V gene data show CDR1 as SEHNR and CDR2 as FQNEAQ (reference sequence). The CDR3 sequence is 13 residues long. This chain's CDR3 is CASGDPLTDTQYF. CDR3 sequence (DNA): TGTGCCAGCGGAGACCCCCTCACAGATACGCAGTATTTT.

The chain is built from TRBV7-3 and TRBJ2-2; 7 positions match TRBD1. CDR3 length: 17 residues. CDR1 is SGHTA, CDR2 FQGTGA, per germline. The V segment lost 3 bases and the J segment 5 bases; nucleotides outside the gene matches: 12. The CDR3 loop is CASSFPGQAAGTGELFF. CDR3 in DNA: TGTGCCAGCAGCTTTCCCGGACAGGCGGCTGGGACCGGGGAGCTGTTTTTT.

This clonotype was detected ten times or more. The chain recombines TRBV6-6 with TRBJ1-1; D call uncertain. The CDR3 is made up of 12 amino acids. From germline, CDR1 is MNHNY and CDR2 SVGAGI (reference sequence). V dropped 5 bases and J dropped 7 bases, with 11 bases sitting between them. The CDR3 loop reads CASSSPGGEAFF. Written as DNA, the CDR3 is TGTGCCAGCAGTAGCCCCGGAGGTGAAGCTTTCTTT.

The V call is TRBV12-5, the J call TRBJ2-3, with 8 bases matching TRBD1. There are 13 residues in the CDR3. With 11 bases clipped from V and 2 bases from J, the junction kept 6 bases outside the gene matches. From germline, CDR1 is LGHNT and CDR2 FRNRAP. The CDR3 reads CAADRENTDTQYF. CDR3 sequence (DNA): TGTGCTGCGGACAGGGAGAACACAGATACGCAGTATTTT.

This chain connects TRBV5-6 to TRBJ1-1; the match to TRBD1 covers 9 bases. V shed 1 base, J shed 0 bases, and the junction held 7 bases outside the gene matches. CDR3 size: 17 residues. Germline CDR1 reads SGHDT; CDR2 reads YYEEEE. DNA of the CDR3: TGTGCCAGCAGCTTGCTGAGGGGACAGGGTATGAACACTGAAGCTTTCTTT. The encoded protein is CASSLLRGQGMNTEAFF.

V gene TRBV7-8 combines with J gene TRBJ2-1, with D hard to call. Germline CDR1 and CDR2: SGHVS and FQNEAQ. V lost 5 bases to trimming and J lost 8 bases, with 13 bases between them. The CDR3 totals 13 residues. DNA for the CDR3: TGTGCCAGCAGCCCCGTTAGTGACTATGAGCAGTTCTTC. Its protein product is CASSPVSDYEQFF.

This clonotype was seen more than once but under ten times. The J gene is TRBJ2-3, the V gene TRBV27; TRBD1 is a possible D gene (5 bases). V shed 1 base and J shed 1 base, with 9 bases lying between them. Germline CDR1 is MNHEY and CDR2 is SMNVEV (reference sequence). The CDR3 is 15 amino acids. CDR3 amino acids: CASSLWEGGTDTQYF. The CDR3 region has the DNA TGTGCCAGCAGTTTATGGGAAGGGGGCACAGATACGCAGTATTTT.

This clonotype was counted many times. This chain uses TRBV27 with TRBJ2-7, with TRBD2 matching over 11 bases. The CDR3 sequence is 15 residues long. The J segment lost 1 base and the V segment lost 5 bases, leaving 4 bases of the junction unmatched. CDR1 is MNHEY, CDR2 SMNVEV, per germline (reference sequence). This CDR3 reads CASSPGTSGSYEQYF. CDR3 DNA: TGTGCCAGCAGTCCCGGGACTAGCGGTTCCTACGAGCAGTACTTC.

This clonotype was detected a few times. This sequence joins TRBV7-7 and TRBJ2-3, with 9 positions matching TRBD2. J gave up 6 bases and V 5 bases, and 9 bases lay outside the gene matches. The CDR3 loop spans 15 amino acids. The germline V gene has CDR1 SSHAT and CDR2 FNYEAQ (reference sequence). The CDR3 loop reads CASSPSSGGLDTQYF. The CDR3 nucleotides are TGTGCCAGCAGCCCAAGCAGCGGGGGGTTGGATACGCAGTATTTT.

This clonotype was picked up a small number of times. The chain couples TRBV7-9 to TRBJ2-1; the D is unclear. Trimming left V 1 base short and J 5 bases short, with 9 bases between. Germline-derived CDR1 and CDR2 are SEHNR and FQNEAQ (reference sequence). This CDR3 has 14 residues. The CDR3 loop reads CASSLVLRDNEQFF. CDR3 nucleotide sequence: TGTGCCAGCAGCTTAGTGCTACGGGACAATGAGCAGTTCTTC.

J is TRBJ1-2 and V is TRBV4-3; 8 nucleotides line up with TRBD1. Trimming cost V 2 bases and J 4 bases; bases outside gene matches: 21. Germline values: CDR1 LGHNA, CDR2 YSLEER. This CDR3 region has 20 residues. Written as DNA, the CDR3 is TGCGCCAGCAGCCAATGGGGAAAAGAGTCGGGAGACAGGGGAGGCTATGGCTACACCTTC. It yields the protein CASSQWGKESGDRGGYGYTF.

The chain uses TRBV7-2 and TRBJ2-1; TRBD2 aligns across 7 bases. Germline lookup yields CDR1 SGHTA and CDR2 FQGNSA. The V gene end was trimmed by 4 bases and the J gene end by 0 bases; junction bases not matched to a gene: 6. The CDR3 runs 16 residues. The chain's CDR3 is CASSSSGGSSYNEQFF. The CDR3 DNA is TGTGCCAGCAGCTCGTCCGGGGGGTCCTCCTACAATGAGCAGTTCTTC.

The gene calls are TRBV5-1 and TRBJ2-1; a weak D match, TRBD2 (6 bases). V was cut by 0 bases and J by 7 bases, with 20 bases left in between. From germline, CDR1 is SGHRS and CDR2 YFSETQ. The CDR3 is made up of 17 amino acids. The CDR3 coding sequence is TGCGCCAGCAGCTTGGTCCCTGCGGGGCAAGGTACGAATGAGCAGTTCTTC. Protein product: CASSLVPAGQGTNEQFF.